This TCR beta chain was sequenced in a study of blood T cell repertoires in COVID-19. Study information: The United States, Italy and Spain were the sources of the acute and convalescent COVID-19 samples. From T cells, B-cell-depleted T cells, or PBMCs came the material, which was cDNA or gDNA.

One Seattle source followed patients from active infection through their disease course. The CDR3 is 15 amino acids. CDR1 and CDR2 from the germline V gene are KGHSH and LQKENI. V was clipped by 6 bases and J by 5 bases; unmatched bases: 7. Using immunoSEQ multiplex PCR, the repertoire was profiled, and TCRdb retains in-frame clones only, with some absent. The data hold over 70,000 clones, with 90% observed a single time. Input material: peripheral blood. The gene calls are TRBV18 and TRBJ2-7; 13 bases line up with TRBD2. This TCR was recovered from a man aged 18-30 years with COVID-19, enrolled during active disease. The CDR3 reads CASSSQGLAGDEQYF. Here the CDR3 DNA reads TGTGCCAGCTCCTCCCAAGGACTAGCGGGAGACGAGCAGTACTTC.